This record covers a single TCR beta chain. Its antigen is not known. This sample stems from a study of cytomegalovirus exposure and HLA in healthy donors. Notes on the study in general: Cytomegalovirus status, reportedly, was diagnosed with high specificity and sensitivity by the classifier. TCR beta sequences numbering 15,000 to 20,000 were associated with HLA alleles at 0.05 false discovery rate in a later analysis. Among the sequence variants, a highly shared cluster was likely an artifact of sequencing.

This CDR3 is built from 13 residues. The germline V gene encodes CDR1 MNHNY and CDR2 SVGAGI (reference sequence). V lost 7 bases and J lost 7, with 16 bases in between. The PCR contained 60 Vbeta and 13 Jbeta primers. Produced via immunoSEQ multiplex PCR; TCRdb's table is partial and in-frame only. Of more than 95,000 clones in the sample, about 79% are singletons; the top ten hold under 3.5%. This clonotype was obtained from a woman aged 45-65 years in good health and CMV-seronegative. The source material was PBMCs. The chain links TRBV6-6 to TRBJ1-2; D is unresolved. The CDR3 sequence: CASIKLEGGGYTF. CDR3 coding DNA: TGTGCCAGCATCAAATTAGAAGGAGGTGGCTACACCTTC.